The 25 T cell receptor beta chains given below trace back to one sample, sequenced in a study of blood T cells in healthy people across ages. Alongside a J-beta primer mix, a sample-barcoded 5' primer served in a second PCR lasting about 7 to 12 cycles. TCRdb ran MiXCR on the 5' RACE reads and lists one entry per CDR3 protein. This table has some 320,000 distinct CDR3 sequences, around 30% appearing once. Material: blood. These receptors all stem from a woman in her 70s in good health.

In its sample, this clonotype was seen a few times. The chain recombines TRBV7-6 with TRBJ2-1; 8 bases map to TRBD2. J was trimmed by 7 bases and V by 5 bases; bases with no gene match: 7. The germline gives CDR1 SGHVS, CDR2 FNYEAQ. The CDR3 totals 14 residues. The chain's CDR3 is CASSTPGTRNEQFF. The CDR3 nucleotides are TGTGCCAGCAGCACCCCCGGGACTAGAAATGAGCAGTTCTTC.

This clonotype came up many times. The chain employs TRBV14 and TRBJ2-1; 9 nucleotides match TRBD2. CDR1 and CDR2 (germline): SGHDN, FVKESK. J gave up 4 bases and V 0 bases, and 4 bases lay outside the gene matches. The CDR3 sequence is 16 residues long. In DNA form, the CDR3 reads TGTGCCAGCAGCCAAGATAGAGGACTAGCGTACAATGAGCAGTTCTTC. Protein: CASSQDRGLAYNEQFF. The full variable domain, in which reference TRBV14 and TRBJ2-1 provide the parts outside the CDR3, is EAGVTQFPSHSVIEKGQTVTLRCDPISGHDNLYWYRRVMGKEIKFLLHFVKESKQDESGMPNNRFLAERTGGTYSTLKVQPAELEDSGVYFCASSQDRGLAYNEQFFGPGTRLTVL.

This clonotype was counted many times. This chain uses TRBV20-1 with TRBJ2-5, with D perhaps TRBD2 (5 bases). V was cut by 5 bases and J by 9 bases, with 13 bases left in between. Germline V gives CDR1 DFQATT, CDR2 SNEGSKA (reference sequence). The CDR3 totals 11 residues. The CDR3 region has the DNA TGCAGTGCTGCGAACAACGGGGCCCAGTACTTC. Protein product: CSAANNGAQYF.

The rearrangement joins TRBV15 to TRBJ2-1; TRBD2 is a possible D gene (6 bases). CDR1 and CDR2 from the germline V gene are LNHNV and YYDKDF (reference sequence). V dropped 4 bases and J dropped 9 bases, with 19 bases sitting between them. This CDR3 region has 15 residues. CDR3: CATSKSGLGRGEQFF. In DNA, the CDR3 is TGTGCCACCAGCAAGAGCGGTCTAGGGCGGGGTGAGCAGTTCTTC.

The V and J genes are TRBV5-1 and TRBJ2-5; 8 bases fit TRBD2. V trimming: 2 bases; J trimming: 3 bases; junction bases outside the gene matches: 3. This CDR3 is built from 14 residues. CDR1 and CDR2 (germline): SGHRS, YFSETQ. CDR3 nucleotides: TGCGCCAGCAGCTTAGGTAGCGGGAAAGAGACCCAGTACTTC. As protein: CASSLGSGKETQYF.

There are a few counts of this clonotype. The V call is TRBV4-2, the J call TRBJ2-5; D possibly uses TRBD1 or TRBD2 (5 bases each). Germline V gene data show CDR1 as LGHNA and CDR2 as YNFKEQ. V shed 1 base and J shed 5 bases, with 23 bases lying between them. The CDR3 loop spans 18 amino acids. The CDR3 loop is CASSQAFLGTASQETQYF. The CDR3 DNA is TGTGCCAGCAGCCAAGCGTTCCTCGGGACGGCTAGTCAGGAGACCCAGTACTTC.

This clonotype appeared a few times. V gene TRBV29-1 combines with J gene TRBJ2-1; D is unclear. CDR3 size: 12 residues. Germline lookup yields CDR1 SQVTM and CDR2 ANQGSEA. The V end lost 2 bases, the J end lost 6 bases, and 8 bases lay between the germline ends. CDR3 region: CSVERQVNEQFF. In DNA form, the CDR3 reads TGCAGCGTTGAAAGGCAGGTCAATGAGCAGTTCTTC.

V gene TRBV7-9 combines with J gene TRBJ2-7, with D possibly being TRBD1 (6 bases). The V end was cut by 5 bases, the J end by 3 bases, with 11 bases between. Germline CDR1 is SEHNR and CDR2 is FQNEAQ (reference sequence). The CDR3 has 13 residues. The DNA of the CDR3 is TGTGCCAGCAGCGAGGGACACCTCTACGAGCAGTACTTC. Amino acid sequence: CASSEGHLYEQYF.

This chain uses TRBV7-2 with TRBJ2-2; the D gene could be TRBD1 or TRBD2 (5 bases each). The CDR3 length is 13 residues. Trimming removed 5 bases from V and 5 bases from J, with 9 bases in between. In germline, CDR1 is SGHTA, CDR2 FQGNSA. The CDR3 region has the DNA TGTGCCAGCAGCCCATGGGGGACCGGGGAGCTGTTTTTT. Translation: CASSPWGTGELFF.

There are a few counts of this clonotype. The V call is TRBV3-1, the J call TRBJ1-2; no reliable D call. The V end was cut by 0 bases, the J end by 9 bases, with 8 bases between. Germline CDR1 and CDR2: LGHDT and YNNKEL (reference sequence). The length of the CDR3 is 12 residues. The CDR3 nucleotides read TGTGCCAGCAGCCAAGAGGCCAGAAGCTACACCTTC. It specifies CASSQEARSYTF.

On this clonotype itself: Its ends do not fully match the called genes, so a read error is possible. This sequence joins TRBV7-9 and TRBJ1-6, with TRBD1 matching over 7 bases. CDR3 length: 15 residues. The V gene's germline CDR1 is SEHNR and CDR2 FQNEAQ (reference sequence). CDR3 region: CASSLDRGHNPPLHF. The DNA of the CDR3 is TGTGCCAGCAGCTTAGACAGGGGTCATAATCCACCCCTCCACTTT.

The chain joins TRBV12-3 or TRBV12-4 to TRBJ1-5, with D perhaps TRBD1 (6 bases). This CDR3 contains 17 residues. V lost 9 bases to trimming and J lost 3 bases, with 24 bases between them. In nucleotides, the CDR3 is TGTGCCAGTTGCGAGGGGGACCTCCGTCTGCCCAATCAGCCCCAGCATTTT. As protein: CASCEGDLRLPNQPQHF.

A single count supports this clonotype. The chain is built from TRBV20-1 and TRBJ1-1; no definite D call. The CDR3 runs to 12 residues. V was shortened by 4 bases and J by 1 base, with 7 bases between the two germline ends. Germline CDR1 reads DFQATT; CDR2 reads SNEGSKA (reference sequence). CDR3: CSANRGNTEAFF. In DNA, the CDR3 is TGCAGTGCTAACCGGGGGAACACTGAAGCTTTCTTT.

This clonotype is termed medium-sized. The chain uses TRBV20-1 and TRBJ2-1, with 13 bases aligning to TRBD2. CDR3 size: 14 residues. V lost 5 bases and J lost 10; bases outside the gene matches: 8. Looked up from germline, CDR1 is DFQATT and CDR2 is SNEGSKA (reference sequence). The CDR3 sequence is CSASRTSGSGEQFF. The CDR3 coding sequence is TGCAGTGCTTCCCGGACTAGCGGGAGTGGGGAGCAGTTCTTC.

This clonotype was counted ten times or more. The V gene is TRBV18, the J gene TRBJ2-5; D is possibly TRBD1 or TRBD2 (5 bases each). Germline CDR1 is KGHSH and CDR2 is LQKENI. The CDR3 runs 13 residues. Trimming pared 2 bases from V and 4 bases from J, leaving 8 bases between. The CDR3 spells CASSPSGAETQYF. The CDR3 DNA follows: TGTGCCAGCTCACCATCCGGGGCAGAGACCCAGTACTTC.

The sample holds many counts of this clonotype. The rearrangement uses TRBV7-9 and TRBJ1-1, with D hard to call. V was clipped by 5 bases and J by 4 bases, with 11 bases between them. This CDR3 is built from 13 residues. Germline V gives CDR1 SEHNR, CDR2 FQNEAQ (reference sequence). CDR3 DNA sequence: TGTGCCAGCAGCCCTCGTAGCCGCACTGAAGCTTTCTTT. Its translation is CASSPRSRTEAFF.

The chain joins TRBV2 to TRBJ2-7, with D possibly being TRBD1 or TRBD2 (5 bases each). The ends were cut back, 7 bases at V and 7 bases at J, with 20 bases in the middle. Germline-derived CDR1 and CDR2 are SNHLY and FYNNEI. The CDR3 length is 14 residues. The CDR3 region has the DNA TGTGCCAGCAATGGGATCAGGGAGCCGGAAGAGCAGTACTTC. Its translation is CASNGIREPEEQYF.

Here the CDR3 reads CASRPFGVMSRETQYF. The CDR3 DNA reads TGTGCCAGCAGGCCATTCGGGGTCATGTCGAGGGAGACCCAGTACTTC. This chain links TRBV2 with TRBJ2-5; weak D call: TRBD2 (5 bases). The CDR3 consists of 16 residues. Trimming removed 6 bases from V and 5 bases from J, with 22 bases in between. Germline CDR1 reads SNHLY; CDR2 reads FYNNEI.

The chain recombines TRBV4-3 with TRBJ1-2; a weak D match, TRBD1 (5 bases). The V gene's germline CDR1 is LGHNA and CDR2 YSLEER. V was pared by 1 base and J by 2 bases, with 11 bases between. The CDR3 has 15 amino acids. DNA for the CDR3: TGCGCCAGCAGCCAAGGGGGGACGGTCAACTATGGCTACACCTTC. Translation gives CASSQGGTVNYGYTF.

This clonotype was detected only a few times. CDR3 nucleotide sequence: TGTGCCAGCAGCCAGAACCAAGGCCGACCGGAGACCCAGTACTTC. The encoded protein is CASSQNQGRPETQYF. This chain links TRBV4-2 with TRBJ2-5; D not certain. Germline V gene sequence: CDR1 LGHNA, CDR2 YNFKEQ. Trimming stripped 3 bases from V and 5 bases from J, with 16 bases between. The CDR3 runs to 15 residues.

This chain joins TRBV3-1 and TRBJ1-6, with D unclear. CDR1 is LGHDT, CDR2 YNNKEL, per germline (reference sequence). V was shortened by 1 base and J by 8 bases, with 6 bases between the two germline ends. CDR3 size: 13 residues. The CDR3 loop reads CASSQGPHSPLHF. Written as DNA, the CDR3 is TGTGCCAGCAGCCAAGGGCCGCATTCACCCCTCCACTTT.

This clonotype was observed many times. This chain uses TRBV12-3 or TRBV12-4 with TRBJ2-1; the D gene is possibly TRBD2 (6 bases). There are 12 residues in the CDR3. Trimming left V 7 bases short and J 4 bases short, with 8 bases between. The CDR3 protein is CASIREYNEQFF. The CDR3 coding sequence is TGTGCCAGCATCCGGGAGTACAATGAGCAGTTCTTC.

There are a few counts of this clonotype. This sequence joins TRBV7-2 and TRBJ1-5; 9 nucleotides agree with TRBD1. The V gene end was trimmed by 1 base and the J gene end by 6 bases; junction bases not matched to a gene: 10. CDR1 is SGHTA and CDR2 is FQGNSA in the germline V gene. This CDR3 has 17 residues. The CDR3 DNA follows: TGTGCCAGCAGCTTAGACGGCCGGACAGGGGTCAGTCAGCCCCAGCATTTT. Translating it yields CASSLDGRTGVSQPQHF.

The chain links TRBV2 to TRBJ2-1; 9 positions match TRBD2. Germline CDR1 and CDR2: SNHLY and FYNNEI. This CDR3 is 17 amino acids long. Unmatched junction bases numbered 6, after V lost 3 bases and J lost 0 bases. The CDR3 protein is CASSDASGISSYNEQFF. CDR3 nucleotide sequence: TGTGCCAGCAGTGACGCTAGCGGGATCAGCTCCTACAATGAGCAGTTCTTC.

The chain has TRBV20-1 and TRBJ1-5; D remains ambiguous. Germline V gene sequence: CDR1 DFQATT, CDR2 SNEGSKA (reference sequence). The CDR3 sequence is 14 residues long. Between the trimmed V and J ends, which lost 3 bases and 1 base, there was a span of 10 bases. CDR3 loop: CSASSGYSNQPQHF. CDR3 DNA sequence: TGCAGTGCTAGTAGCGGTTACAGCAATCAGCCCCAGCATTTT.